The rows below give T cell receptor beta chains drawn from one sample of a study of CD8 T cells in Susac syndrome. From the immunoSEQ multiplex PCR reads, TCRdb called clonotypes with MiXCR, one entry per CDR3 protein. Seen here are some 77,000 distinct CDR3 sequences, about 93% observed once, and the top ten hold around 0.48%. Sequenced input: CD4+ T cells from PBMCs. These receptors came from a human donor with Susac syndrome. Both conserved end residues are part of each CDR3. Fields, in order: V gene, J gene, CDR3 protein.

v_call: TRBV3-1; j_call: TRBJ2-5; cdr3_aa: CASSQDLGRIQETQYF
v_call: TRBV3-1; j_call: TRBJ1-3; cdr3_aa: CASSYRTGPGNTIYF
v_call: TRBV6-2/TRBV6-3; j_call: TRBJ1-3; cdr3_aa: CASRSQGNTIYF
v_call: TRBV7-9; j_call: TRBJ1-3; cdr3_aa: CASSSWGQSSGNTIYF
v_call: TRBV18; j_call: TRBJ2-3; cdr3_aa: CASSPPGRASTDTQYF
v_call: TRBV29-1; j_call: TRBJ2-3; cdr3_aa: CSALTDTQYF
v_call: TRBV10-3; j_call: TRBJ2-7; cdr3_aa: CAIRSSSGRSYEQYF
v_call: TRBV20-1; j_call: TRBJ2-7; cdr3_aa: CSARDREGAYEQYF
v_call: TRBV28; j_call: TRBJ1-2; cdr3_aa: CASSLRDSYGYTF
v_call: TRBV19; j_call: TRBJ1-6; cdr3_aa: CASSMGSYNSPLHF
v_call: TRBV30; j_call: TRBJ1-4; cdr3_aa: CAWVSKRDSGKELFF
v_call: TRBV18; j_call: TRBJ2-7; cdr3_aa: CASSQERVSSYEQYF
v_call: TRBV7-2; j_call: TRBJ1-2; cdr3_aa: CASSPGAGGGYGYTF
v_call: TRBV11-2; j_call: TRBJ1-6; cdr3_aa: CASSPGTAGNSPLHF
v_call: TRBV15; j_call: TRBJ2-3; cdr3_aa: CATSEDSVWKDTQYF
v_call: TRBV12-5; j_call: TRBJ2-7; cdr3_aa: CASGVGYEQYF
v_call: TRBV30; j_call: TRBJ1-2; cdr3_aa: CAWTPQLRYGYTF
v_call: TRBV18; j_call: TRBJ1-4; cdr3_aa: CASSPRQGSNEKLFF
v_call: TRBV2; j_call: TRBJ2-7; cdr3_aa: CASSRGQRAYEQYF
v_call: TRBV12-3/TRBV12-4; j_call: TRBJ1-2; cdr3_aa: CASIRQANYGYTF
v_call: TRBV5-1; j_call: TRBJ2-1; cdr3_aa: CASSLLAGAPNEQFF
v_call: TRBV28; j_call: TRBJ1-4; cdr3_aa: CASRRKTASGKLFF
v_call: TRBV6-1; j_call: TRBJ2-3; cdr3_aa: CASSVAGGLVDTQYF
v_call: TRBV7-2; j_call: TRBJ2-2; cdr3_aa: CASSLARGELFF
v_call: TRBV10-3; j_call: TRBJ1-5; cdr3_aa: CAINRDVGQPQHF
v_call: TRBV7-2; j_call: TRBJ2-7; cdr3_aa: CASSLAILAGGPHEQYF
v_call: TRBV7-8; j_call: TRBJ1-1; cdr3_aa: CASSLGQIQHTEAFF
v_call: TRBV9; j_call: TRBJ2-7; cdr3_aa: CASSVSGDYEQYF
v_call: TRBV5-1; j_call: TRBJ2-2; cdr3_aa: CASSLAPQGSGTGELFF
v_call: TRBV12-3/TRBV12-4; j_call: TRBJ2-1; cdr3_aa: CASRSLLGASYNEQFF
v_call: TRBV5-1; j_call: TRBJ2-4; cdr3_aa: CASSLVFDRLAKNIQYF
v_call: TRBV7-2; j_call: TRBJ2-1; cdr3_aa: CASSLREEQFF
v_call: TRBV15; j_call: TRBJ1-2; cdr3_aa: CATSRDTGLGYGYTF
v_call: TRBV6-5; j_call: TRBJ2-3; cdr3_aa: CASSSQGAQYF
v_call: TRBV7-2; j_call: TRBJ2-7; cdr3_aa: CASTTESYEQYF
v_call: TRBV18; j_call: TRBJ1-5; cdr3_aa: CASSRGQGTGGNQPQHF
v_call: TRBV2; j_call: TRBJ2-7; cdr3_aa: CARGTSGYEQYF
v_call: TRBV29-1; j_call: TRBJ2-5; cdr3_aa: CSVEGRGFGTQYF
v_call: TRBV28; j_call: TRBJ2-7; cdr3_aa: CASRVRGQVPSYEQYF
v_call: TRBV2; j_call: TRBJ2-1; cdr3_aa: CASSEPGTARSYNEQFF
v_call: TRBV5-1; j_call: TRBJ2-1; cdr3_aa: CASSLEASGSGEQFF
v_call: TRBV5-1; j_call: TRBJ1-1; cdr3_aa: CASRTTVNTEAFF
v_call: TRBV5-1; j_call: TRBJ2-1; cdr3_aa: CASSLGTSGNEQFF
v_call: TRBV3-1; j_call: TRBJ2-3; cdr3_aa: CASSQGTGSTDTQYF
v_call: TRBV15; j_call: TRBJ1-1; cdr3_aa: CATSKFRQLNTEAFF
v_call: TRBV12-3/TRBV12-4; j_call: TRBJ1-1; cdr3_aa: CASTKMTGMNTEAFF